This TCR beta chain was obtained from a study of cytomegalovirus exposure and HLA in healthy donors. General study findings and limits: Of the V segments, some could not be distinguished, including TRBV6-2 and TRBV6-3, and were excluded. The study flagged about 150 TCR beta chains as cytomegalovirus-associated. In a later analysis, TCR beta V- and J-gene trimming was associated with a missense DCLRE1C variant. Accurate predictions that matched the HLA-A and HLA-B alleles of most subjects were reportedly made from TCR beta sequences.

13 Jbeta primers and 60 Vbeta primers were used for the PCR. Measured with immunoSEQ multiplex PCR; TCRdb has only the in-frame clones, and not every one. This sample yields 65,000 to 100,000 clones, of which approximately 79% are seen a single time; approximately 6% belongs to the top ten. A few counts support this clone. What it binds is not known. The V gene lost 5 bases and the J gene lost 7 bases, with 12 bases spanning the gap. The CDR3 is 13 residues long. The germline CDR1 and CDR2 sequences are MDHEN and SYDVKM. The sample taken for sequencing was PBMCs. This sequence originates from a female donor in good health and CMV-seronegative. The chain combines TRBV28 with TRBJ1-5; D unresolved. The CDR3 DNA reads TGTGCCAGCAGTACCCGAGGTAGGCAGCCCCAGCATTTT. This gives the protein CASSTRGRQPQHF. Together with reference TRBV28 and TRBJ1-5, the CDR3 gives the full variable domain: DVKVTQSSRYLVKRTGEKVFLECVQDMDHENMFWYRQDPGLGLRLIYFSYDVKMKEKGDIPEGYSVSREKKERFSLILESASTNQTSMYLCASSTRGRQPQHFGDGTRLSIL.